Reported below is one T cell receptor beta chain. These data originate in a study of blood T cell repertoires in COVID-19. The wider study: Acute and convalescent COVID-19 specimens originated in the United States, Italy and Spain. From T cells, B-cell-depleted T cells, or PBMCs came the material, which was cDNA or gDNA.

The data were produced by immunoSEQ multiplex PCR, yet TCRdb's version contains in-frame clones alone and is incomplete. The sample gives a few hundred thousand clones, around 85% of which show up once; about 19% is in the top ten. The sample consisted of PBMCs or T cells enriched from blood (not recorded which). The clonotype was recovered from a man aged 35-49 years who had recovered from COVID-19.

The CDR3 loop reads CASSIGIKGVGYTF. As DNA, the CDR3 is TGTGCCAGTAGTATAGGTATTAAAGGGGTTGGCTACACCTTC. This rearrangement joins TRBV19 to TRBJ1-2; possible D gene TRBD1, 5 bases. The CDR3 runs 14 residues. The germline gives CDR1 LNHDA, CDR2 SQIVND (reference sequence). Between the trimmed V and J ends, which lost 1 base and 7 bases, there was a span of 13 bases.